The clone carrying this T cell receptor beta chain was observed at least ten times. The antigen is unknown. From the germline J gene comes the end of the CDR3, since the read stops 3 residues before it. These data belong to a study of T cell clonality in common variable immunodeficiency. Study-wide points: CVID patient heterogeneity limited repertoire-clinical complication correlations.

Sequenced by immunoSEQ multiplex PCR; TCRdb stores in-frame clones only, minus some. This sample carries about 43,000 clones, none of them present only once. The CDR3 runs to 14 residues. V was pared by 1 base and J by 7 bases, with 11 bases between. In germline, CDR1 is SGHAT, CDR2 FQNNGV. The V call is TRBV11-2, the J call TRBJ2-1; D uncertain. The receptor's source is a person between 18 and 75 years old in good health. Material for sequencing was peripheral blood mononuclear cells. CDR3 bases read: TGTGCCAGCAGCTTAGTAATCGCGGCAAATGAG. Its translation: CASSLVIAANE. The entire CDR3 reads CASSLVIAANEQFF.